Listed here are 30 T cell receptor beta chains from one sample, sequenced in a study of Graves' ophthalmopathy and Graves' hyperthyroidism. RNA served as the template for amplifying TCR beta CDR3 regions. Second-round multiplex PCR came after first-round RT-PCR with HTBI primers. Each CDR3 protein gets one entry after TCRdb re-called the multiplex PCR reads with MiXCR. The data hold 600,000 to 700,000 distinct CDR3 sequences, with roughly 39% observed a single time. The specimen was peripheral blood. All receptors derive from an adult man with Graves' ophthalmopathy.

The gene calls are TRBV5-1 and TRBJ2-7; 9 bases are shared with TRBD1. CDR3 length: 14 amino acids. Trimming removed 5 bases from V and 2 bases from J; junction bases left unmatched: 5. Germline assignment: CDR1 SGHRS and CDR2 YFSETQ. The CDR3 protein is CASRTTGGTYEQYF. The CDR3 DNA follows: TGCGCCAGCAGGACGACAGGGGGGACCTACGAGCAGTACTTC.

This clonotype occurred many times. The chain joins TRBV12-3 or TRBV12-4 to TRBJ1-3; no clear D. Between the trimmed V and J ends, which lost 3 bases and 0 bases, there was a span of 9 bases. The CDR3 is 15 amino acids. The CDR3 nucleotides read TGTGCCAGCAGTTTGTGGCAGAACTCTGGAAACACCATATATTTT. Its protein is CASSLWQNSGNTIYF.

Turning to this clonotype: A much larger clone is a single base away; this may be a read error. The conserved phenylalanine or tryptophan is not found at the CDR3 terminus, so this likely reflects a read error. The chain couples TRBV10-3 to TRBJ2-3; possibly TRBD2 for D (7 bases). This CDR3 region has 15 residues. Trimming removed 4 bases from V and 5 bases from J, with 16 bases in between. Looked up from germline, CDR1 is ENHRY and CDR2 is SYGVKD. The CDR3 nucleotides read TGTGCCATCAGTGCCGGGGGGCGATTTGAAGATACGCAGTATGTT. Translating it yields CAISAGGRFEDTQYV.

The sample holds many counts of this clonotype. The chain has TRBV2 and TRBJ2-5; 8 bases map to TRBD1. The germline V gene encodes CDR1 SNHLY and CDR2 FYNNEI. The V segment lost 4 bases and the J segment 4 bases; nucleotides outside the gene matches: 8. The CDR3 consists of 15 residues. Written as DNA, the CDR3 is TGTGCCAGCAGTGTAAACCAGGGGGCTGGAGAGACCCAGTACTTC. Amino acid sequence: CASSVNQGAGETQYF.

This sequence joins TRBV6-1 and TRBJ2-7; possibly TRBD2 for D (5 bases). Trimming took off 8 bases at V and 3 bases at J, with 8 bases between the two ends. This CDR3 spans 11 amino acids. CDR1 and CDR2 from the germline V gene are MNHNS and SASEGT. The CDR3 spells CASFGNYEQYF. The CDR3 nucleotides are TGTGCCAGCTTCGGGAACTACGAGCAGTACTTC.

In this sample, this clonotype turned up many times. The chain is built from TRBV6-6 and TRBJ2-6; TRBD1 matches 9 bases. The germline V gene encodes CDR1 MNHNY and CDR2 SVGAGI (reference sequence). CDR3 size: 16 residues. V trimming: 6 bases; J trimming: 3 bases; junction bases outside the gene matches: 6. CDR3 residues: CASSSTGGVGANVLTF. DNA for the CDR3: TGTGCCAGCAGCTCGACAGGGGGAGTTGGGGCCAACGTCCTGACTTTC.

Concerning this clonotype itself: This clone may be a read error of a much larger clone one base away. The chain employs TRBV5-1 and TRBJ1-2; D might be TRBD1 (5 bases). CDR3 length: 15 residues. Between the trimmed V and J ends, which lost 2 bases and 4 bases, there was a span of 15 bases. Germline V gives CDR1 SGHRS, CDR2 YFSETQ. CDR3 DNA: TGCGCCAGCAGCTTAGGTGGGGACGCCACCTATGGCTACACCTTC. It translates to CASSLGGDATYGYTF.

The genes are TRBV12-3 or TRBV12-4 and TRBJ1-4; D is ambiguous. V was cut by 5 bases and J by 5 bases, with 18 bases left in between. CDR3 length: 16 amino acids. This chain's CDR3 is CASSPPSGDYNEKLFF. The DNA of the CDR3 is TGTGCCAGCAGTCCACCCTCGGGCGACTACAATGAAAAACTGTTTTTT.

As for this clonotype: This may be a read error, as it is one base from a much larger clone. This chain joins TRBV7-6 and TRBJ1-3; D call uncertain. Germline CDR1 and CDR2: SGHVS and FNYEAQ. CDR3 length equals 16 residues. Trimming pared 3 bases from V and 1 base from J, leaving 13 bases between. DNA of the CDR3: TGTGCCAGCAGCTTTAGTCGGGGTCTATCTGGAAACACCATATATTTT. It translates to CASSFSRGLSGNTIYF.

The rearrangement uses TRBV20-1 and TRBJ2-7, with 9 bases aligning to TRBD1. The CDR3 contains 11 residues. Germline V gene lookup returns CDR1 DFQATT and CDR2 SNEGSKA (reference sequence). For the CDR3, the DNA is TGCGGGGGGACAGGGCCAAACGAGCAGTACTTC. Its translation: CGGTGPNEQYF.

At least ten counts were recorded for this clonotype. The gene calls are TRBV20-1 and TRBJ2-5, with 14 bases lining up with TRBD2. V lost 4 bases and J lost 5; bases outside the gene matches: 9. This CDR3 is 16 amino acids long. Germline V gene data show CDR1 as DFQATT and CDR2 as SNEGSKA (reference sequence). The CDR3 spells CSANRLAGGPGETQYF. Here the CDR3 DNA reads TGCAGTGCTAACCGACTAGCGGGAGGGCCGGGCGAGACCCAGTACTTC.

V is TRBV29-1 and J is TRBJ2-7, with D possibly TRBD2 on 5 matching bases. The CDR3 length is 11 residues. The germline gives CDR1 SQVTM, CDR2 ANQGSEA. The V end lost 8 bases, the J end lost 6 bases, and 14 bases lay between the germline ends. As DNA, the CDR3 is TGCAGCCCGGGGAGAATGCTCGAGCAGTACTTC. Protein sequence: CSPGRMLEQYF.

In this sample, this clonotype turned up a few times. The junction departs from the called germline gene at one end, perhaps through a read error. The rearrangement joins TRBV7-2 to TRBJ1-1; a possible D gene is TRBD1 (6 bases). Germline CDR1 SGHTA, CDR2 FQGNSA. CDR3 length equals 16 residues. The CDR3 coding sequence is TGCGCCAGCAGCCACCCGGGAGGGCAGGGGAGCGCTGAAGCTTTCTTT. Translation gives CASSHPGGQGSAEAFF.

The rearrangement links TRBV7-9 to TRBJ1-4; D uncertain. The germline V gene has CDR1 SEHNR and CDR2 FQNEAQ (reference sequence). This CDR3 region has 14 residues. Trimming removed 2 bases at V and 4 bases at J, with 8 bases between. The CDR3 reads CASSLSGDNEKLFF. In DNA, the CDR3 is TGTGCCAGCAGCTTATCCGGGGATAATGAAAAACTGTTTTTT.

V is TRBV11-3 and J is TRBJ1-1; no clear D gene. The CDR3 extends over 15 amino acids. V was shortened by 5 bases and J by 5 bases, with 18 bases between the two germline ends. Germline loops: CDR1 SGHNT, CDR2 YENEEA. For the CDR3, the DNA is TGTGCCAGCAGCCCCATTGGTGAGGGTAGGACTGAAGCTTTCTTT. Translation: CASSPIGEGRTEAFF.

The rearrangement links TRBV2 to TRBJ2-5; possibly TRBD1 for D (5 bases). The DNA end is a closer match to TRBJ2-4, so the J assignment may be wrong. Germline values: CDR1 SNHLY, CDR2 FYNNEI. The CDR3 runs to 13 residues. In DNA form, the CDR3 reads TGTGCCAGCAGTGAAGGGACAAGGGACATTCAGTACTTC. Translation gives CASSEGTRDIQYF.

The chain links TRBV15 to TRBJ2-7; 8 nucleotides agree with TRBD1. After removal of 5 bases from V and 3 bases from J, the junction contained 6 bases not matched to a gene. In germline, CDR1 is LNHNV, CDR2 YYDKDF (reference sequence). The CDR3 contains 14 residues. The CDR3 bases are TGTGCCACCAGCGGCGACAGGGGCCTCTACGAGCAGTACTTC. This sequence encodes CATSGDRGLYEQYF.

The rearrangement joins TRBV20-1 to TRBJ2-7, with D uncertain. CDR3 length equals 9 residues. From germline, CDR1 is DFQATT and CDR2 SNEGSKA (reference sequence). V was cut by 6 bases and J by 2 bases, with 2 bases left in between. The CDR3 is CSATYEQYF. The CDR3 coding sequence is TGCAGTGCAACCTACGAGCAGTACTTC.

This clonotype has a handful of counts. V and J are TRBV6-6 and TRBJ2-7; D unresolved. Trimming removed 5 bases from V and 2 bases from J, with 19 bases in between. The length of the CDR3 is 16 residues. The germline gives CDR1 MNHNY, CDR2 SVGAGI (reference sequence). The CDR3 DNA follows: TGTGCCAGCAGTCCTACCTGGGGTACTGGGACCTACGAGCAGTACTTC. Encoded protein: CASSPTWGTGTYEQYF.

The chain employs TRBV19 and TRBJ1-6, with D possibly being TRBD1 (5 bases). This CDR3 is 14 amino acids long. The ends were cut back, 4 bases at V and 8 bases at J, with 12 bases in the middle. Per the germline V gene, CDR1 is LNHDA and CDR2 is SQIVND (reference sequence). CDR3 in amino acids: CASSTGDVDSPLHF. The DNA of the CDR3 is TGTGCCAGTAGTACCGGGGACGTAGATTCACCCCTCCACTTT.

About this clonotype: Possible read error: a much larger clone is one base away. Lacking the conserved final phenylalanine or tryptophan, this CDR3 likely reflects a read error. This chain connects TRBV2 to TRBJ1-1; possibly TRBD1 for D (5 bases). Trimming stripped 3 bases from V and 0 bases from J, with 11 bases between. The CDR3 has 15 amino acids. The germline gives CDR1 SNHLY, CDR2 FYNNEI. As DNA, the CDR3 is TGTGCCAGCAGTGATGAGACAGAAATGAACACTGAAGCTTTCCTT. This gives the protein CASSDETEMNTEAFL.

This clonotype was seen more than once but under ten times. The junction does not match germline at one end; this may be a read error. The chain couples TRBV9 to TRBJ1-6; 9 bases match TRBD1. Germline V gene sequence: CDR1 SGDLS, CDR2 YYNGEE. This CDR3 has 14 residues. Written as DNA, the CDR3 is TGCGCCAGCAGCTCGGACAGGGGAGCTTCACCCCTCCACTTT. It specifies CASSSDRGASPLHF.

This clonotype was counted ten times or more. The V and J genes are TRBV7-9 and TRBJ1-2; the D is unclear. The CDR3 is 14 residues long. V shed 4 bases and J shed 4 bases, with 13 bases lying between them. The germline V gene encodes CDR1 SEHNR and CDR2 FQNEAQ (reference sequence). The CDR3 loop reads CASSSILGVYGYTF. CDR3 bases: TGTGCCAGCAGCTCCATTTTGGGCGTCTATGGCTACACCTTC.

Of note for this clonotype: A much more abundant neighbour one base away suggests this may be a read error. J is TRBJ1-6 and V is TRBV2, with 7 bases aligning to TRBD1. The CDR3 extends over 14 amino acids. V gave up 10 bases and J gave up 7 bases; unmatched junction bases: 10. Germline V lookup: CDR1 SNHLY, CDR2 FYNNEI. As DNA, the CDR3 is TGTGCCATCAGCCCGGGACAGCAGAATTCACCCCTCCACTTT. Its protein is CAISPGQQNSPLHF.

The table lists this clonotype with many counts. This sequence joins TRBV7-2 and TRBJ2-2; D not certain. The CDR3 is 13 amino acids. Germline V gene lookup returns CDR1 SGHTA and CDR2 FQGNSA. V lost 4 bases and J 4 bases, leaving 7 bases between the germline ends. CDR3 residues: CASSSQRTGELFF. CDR3 nucleotides: TGTGCCAGCAGCTCCCAGCGCACCGGGGAGCTGTTTTTT.

This rearrangement joins TRBV2 to TRBJ1-5, with D tentatively TRBD1 (5 bases). Trimming removed 5 bases from V and 6 bases from J, with 14 bases in between. The CDR3 covers 14 residues. Germline CDR1 is SNHLY and CDR2 is FYNNEI. This CDR3 is CASSLTRAVQPQHF. The DNA of the CDR3 is TGTGCCAGCAGTTTAACCAGGGCTGTTCAGCCCCAGCATTTT.

This clonotype was found many times. V and J are TRBV5-8 and TRBJ1-1; 7 nucleotides align to TRBD1. J was trimmed by 3 bases and V by 1 base; bases with no gene match: 12. CDR3 size: 17 residues. Germline loops: CDR1 SGHTS, CDR2 YDEGEE. Here the CDR3 DNA reads TGTGCCAGCAGCTTGTATGGGACAGATAACAGAGACACTGAAGCTTTCTTT. Its protein product is CASSLYGTDNRDTEAFF.

This chain joins TRBV12-3 or TRBV12-4 and TRBJ1-6, with D perhaps TRBD1 (6 bases). V dropped 6 bases and J dropped 9 bases, with 15 bases sitting between them. This CDR3 region has 14 residues. In nucleotides, the CDR3 is TGTGCCAGCAGGCAACAGGGAACCGCTTCACCCCTCCACTTT. This codes for CASRQQGTASPLHF.

There are many counts of this clonotype. This chain uses TRBV7-9 with TRBJ1-4, with unresolved D. Trimming removed 5 bases at V and 4 bases at J, with 23 bases between. Per the germline V gene, CDR1 is SEHNR and CDR2 is FQNEAQ (reference sequence). The CDR3 is 18 amino acids. The CDR3 is CASSAVPPTLIFNEKLFF. The CDR3 DNA follows: TGTGCCAGCAGCGCGGTGCCGCCGACACTAATTTTTAATGAAAAACTGTTTTTT.

The chain joins TRBV4-2 to TRBJ2-7, with D unresolved. The ends were cut back, 0 bases at V and 0 bases at J, with 12 bases in the middle. The CDR3 runs to 16 residues. Per germline, CDR1 LGHNA and CDR2 YNFKEQ. In nucleotides, the CDR3 is TGTGCCAGCAGCCAAGATCTGACTTCTCCCTCCTACGAGCAGTACTTC. It translates to CASSQDLTSPSYEQYF.